This TCR beta chain was identified in a study of cytomegalovirus exposure and HLA in healthy donors. Overall study findings and caveats: An analysis was carried out at a later point. It showed that HLA-associated TCR beta chains were more clonally expanded than equally common non-associated chains.

The PCR made use of 60 Vbeta and 13 Jbeta primers. Some clones are missing from TCRdb's copy, which holds only in-frame ones; the method was immunoSEQ multiplex PCR. Here the sample spans some 180,000 clones, nearly 80% being singletons. As concerns this clone: The antigen is undetermined.

CDR3 length: 12 residues. Per germline, CDR1 SEHNR and CDR2 FQNEAQ (reference sequence). The V end was cut by 1 base, the J end by 7 bases, with 5 bases between. This chain uses TRBV7-9 with TRBJ1-5; D is unclear. The sequence came from a female donor in good health and CMV-seronegative. Sequencing was performed on PBMCs. DNA for the CDR3: TGTGCCAGCAGCTTAGGAGGGCAGCCCCAGCATTTT. It yields the protein CASSLGGQPQHF.